The 9 T cell receptor beta chains listed next were all sequenced from one sample in a study of T cell changes during pregnancy in multiple sclerosis. Assay: immunoSEQ multiplex PCR; the TCRdb copy retains only in-frame clones and omits some. Of approximately 42,000 clones listed, 84% are singletons. This sample comprised CD4+ T cells from peripheral blood mononuclear cells, obtained before pregnancy. These TCRs come from a female donor with multiple sclerosis, enrolled in a pregnancy study.

The chain employs TRBV5-1 and TRBJ2-3, with 7 bases lining up with TRBD2. CDR1 is SGHRS and CDR2 is YFSETQ in the germline V gene. J gave up 1 base and V 2 bases, and 7 bases lay outside the gene matches. The CDR3 sequence is 16 residues long. CDR3 region: CASSFGAGDGTDTQYF. The CDR3 nucleotides read TGCGCCAGCAGCTTCGGGGCGGGAGATGGCACAGATACGCAGTATTTT.

The J gene is TRBJ1-1, the V gene TRBV14; D is possibly TRBD1 (6 bases). This CDR3 is built from 14 residues. Germline V gene data show CDR1 as SGHDN and CDR2 as FVKESK. Trimming left V 5 bases short and J 4 bases short, with 14 bases between. The CDR3 loop is CASSTRQEPTEAFF. In DNA form, the CDR3 reads TGTGCCAGCAGCACACGACAGGAGCCCACTGAAGCTTTCTTT.

This rearrangement joins TRBV18 to TRBJ2-1; 10 bases fit TRBD1. Looked up from germline, CDR1 is KGHSH and CDR2 is LQKENI. V lost 3 bases to trimming and J lost 3 bases; unmatched junction nucleotides: 8. The CDR3 runs 17 residues. The CDR3 DNA follows: TGTGCCAGCTCACCTGGGCTGACAGGGGGCGTCTACAATGAGCAGTTCTTC. It yields the protein CASSPGLTGGVYNEQFF.

This chain connects TRBV14 to TRBJ2-1, with 11 nucleotides matching TRBD2. This CDR3 has 16 residues. V shed 4 bases, J shed 4 bases, and the junction held 6 bases outside the gene matches. The germline gives CDR1 SGHDN, CDR2 FVKESK. In DNA form, the CDR3 reads TGTGCCAGCAGCCTTAGACTAGCGGGAAAATACAATGAGCAGTTCTTC. Encoded protein: CASSLRLAGKYNEQFF.

The V gene is TRBV29-1, the J gene TRBJ1-5, with 10 nucleotides matching TRBD1. CDR3 length equals 15 residues. The J segment lost 5 bases and the V segment lost 5 bases, leaving 9 bases of the junction unmatched. The germline gives CDR1 SQVTM, CDR2 ANQGSEA. The CDR3 loop reads CSVRQGQGMYQPQHF. DNA for the CDR3: TGCAGCGTTAGACAGGGACAGGGGATGTATCAGCCCCAGCATTTT.

J is TRBJ2-5 and V is TRBV6-5; TRBD1 aligns across 8 bases. Trimming at V came to 5 bases and at J to 3 bases, leaving 8 bases not matched to a gene. Per the germline V gene, CDR1 is MNHEY and CDR2 is SVGAGI. The length of the CDR3 is 15 residues. For the CDR3, the DNA is TGTGCCAGCAGTAGAGGACAGGGAGCCGAAGAGACCCAGTACTTC. Its protein is CASSRGQGAEETQYF.

J is TRBJ2-7 and V is TRBV13; 8 bases are a match to TRBD1. In germline, CDR1 is PRHDT, CDR2 FYEKMQ (reference sequence). With V trimmed by 0 bases and J by 4 bases, 5 bases remained unmatched. CDR3 length equals 15 residues. The CDR3 region has the DNA TGTGCCAGCAGCTTAGGAAGCCAGGGGGCGTACGAGCAGTACTTC. This encodes CASSLGSQGAYEQYF.

The V and J genes are TRBV6-5 and TRBJ1-2; maybe TRBD1 (6 bases). V dropped 7 bases and J dropped 3 bases, with 15 bases sitting between them. Per the germline V gene, CDR1 is MNHEY and CDR2 is SVGAGI. The CDR3 length is 14 residues. The CDR3 coding sequence is TGTGCCAGCAACTTAGACAGGTTCGACTATGGCTACACCTTC. It translates to CASNLDRFDYGYTF.

This chain links TRBV6-1 with TRBJ1-5; weak D call: TRBD1 (5 bases). Trimming removed 0 bases from V and 4 bases from J, with 7 bases in between. The CDR3 is 14 amino acids. The germline V gene has CDR1 MNHNS and CDR2 SASEGT. CDR3 protein: CASSEAGTNQPQHF. The CDR3 nucleotides are TGTGCCAGCAGTGAAGCCGGGACTAATCAGCCCCAGCATTTT.